This is a list of T cell receptor beta chains from one sample in a study of T-cell memory formation after mild COVID-19. One entry per CDR3 protein results from TCRdb running MiXCR on the 5' RACE reads. The table includes hundreds of thousands of distinct CDR3 sequences, about 16% detected once. What was sequenced was PBMCs or a T cell subset sorted from them (not recorded which). The receptors stem from a man in his late teens or twenties who had mild COVID-19 (a few samples of this study predate the infection). Cell type and time point are not known. CDR3s include the opening cysteine and the closing phenylalanine or tryptophan. The D gene is left open where the match is weak. Some rows mark clone size as missing; the rest say once, few, many or name a class of expanded clone.

clone_size,d_call,v_call,j_call,cdr3_nt,cdr3_aa
few,TRBD1,TRBV7-2,TRBJ2-7,TGTGCCAGCAGCTTAGGATTTGTGGGACAGGGGATAGGTGAGCAGTACTTC,CASSLGFVGQGIGEQYF
.,.,TRBV5-6,TRBJ2-5,TGTGCCAGCAGCGGCGGCAGGGGTTCTGAAGAGACCCAGTACTTC,CASSGGRGSEETQYF
.,.,TRBV6-2/TRBV6-3,TRBJ2-3,TGTGCCAGCGGCCCCGGCACAGATACGCAGTATTTT,CASGPGTDTQYF
.,TRBD1,TRBV12-3/TRBV12-4,TRBJ2-2,TGTGCCAGCAGCCCCCGAGAGGGGGCCTTCGGCGGGGAGCTGTTTTTT,CASSPREGAFGGELFF
.,TRBD1,TRBV5-1,TRBJ1-6,TGCGCCAGCAGCTTGCTAGGACAGGGGAATTCACCCCTCCACTTT,CASSLLGQGNSPLHF
.,TRBD1,TRBV12-3/TRBV12-4,TRBJ2-7,TGTGCCAGCAGTTTGACAGGGGTTAGCTCCTACGAGCAGTACTTC,CASSLTGVSSYEQYF
many,TRBD1,TRBV11-2,TRBJ2-1,TGTGCCAGCAGTTCGGACAGGGGAAATGAGCAGTTCTTC,CASSSDRGNEQFF
few,.,TRBV5-4,TRBJ1-2,TGTGCCAGCAGCTCCAGAGATAACTATGGCTACACCTTC,CASSSRDNYGYTF
few,TRBD1,TRBV5-1,TRBJ1-1,TGCGCCAGCAGCTTGGTGGCAGGGGGCAGCACTGAAGCTTTCTTT,CASSLVAGGSTEAFF
.,TRBD2,TRBV20-1,TRBJ2-6,TGCAGTGCTAGAGATCTCAGGACTAGAGCCGACTCTGGGGCCAACGTCCTGACTTTC,CSARDLRTRADSGANVLTF
few,TRBD2,TRBV5-5,TRBJ2-2,TGTGCCAGCAGCTTGGATAGCGGGGCCGTTTTTATCGGGGAGCTGTTTTTT,CASSLDSGAVFIGELFF
many,.,TRBV12-3/TRBV12-4,TRBJ1-2,TGTGCCAGCAGTTTAGCGAGAGACTATGGCTACACCTTC,CASSLARDYGYTF
few,.,TRBV10-2,TRBJ1-2,TGCGCCACAGGACTTAACTATGGCTACACCTTC,CATGLNYGYTF
few,.,TRBV14,TRBJ2-3,TGTGCCAGCAGCCAAGTAGTGGGATTCACAGATACGCAGTATTTT,CASSQVVGFTDTQYF
many,TRBD2,TRBV9,TRBJ2-3,TGTGCCAGCAGCTTTAGCGGGGGGGCCACAGATACGCAGTATTTT,CASSFSGGATDTQYF
.,.,TRBV12-3/TRBV12-4,TRBJ2-6,TGTGCCAGCAGTTCTTGGGGCTCTGGGGCCAACGTCCTGACTTTC,CASSSWGSGANVLTF
.,TRBD2,TRBV7-6,TRBJ2-2,TGTGCCAGCAGGTCCAGCGGGGGCGTCGGCGGGGAGCTGTTTTTT,CASRSSGGVGGELFF
.,TRBD2,TRBV6-5,TRBJ2-1,TGTGCCAGCAGTTACATCGCGGGGGGGCTTCCGACGTTCTTC,CASSYIAGGLPTFF
.,TRBD1,TRBV7-2,TRBJ1-4,TGTGCCAGCAGATTAAGGGCAGGGGGCGCGGATGAAAAACTGTTTTTT,CASRLRAGGADEKLFF
.,TRBD1,TRBV7-7,TRBJ2-5,TGTGCCAGCAGCTCCGGACAGGGTTGGCAAGAGACCCAGTACTTC,CASSSGQGWQETQYF
.,.,TRBV19,TRBJ1-6,TGTGCCAGTAGTACGACCGGGACCGGGAATTCACCCCTCCACTTT,CASSTTGTGNSPLHF
many,.,TRBV4-2,TRBJ1-2,TGTGCCAGCAGCCAAGAGGGAAAAGGTGGCTACACCTTC,CASSQEGKGGYTF
few,TRBD2,TRBV3-1,TRBJ2-1,TGTGCCAGCAGCCACGGGAGGTACAATGAGCAGTTCTTC,CASSHGRYNEQFF
.,.,TRBV9,TRBJ2-5,TGTGCCAGCAGCGTAGCAGGTAGCGGAGGGGAGACCCAGTACTTC,CASSVAGSGGETQYF
.,.,TRBV30,TRBJ2-2,TGTGCCTGGGTCTACGCCGGGGAGCTGTTTTTT,CAWVYAGELFF
.,TRBD1,TRBV7-9,TRBJ2-3,TGTGCCAGCAGCTTATCCGGGACAGCAGATACGCAGTATTTT,CASSLSGTADTQYF
.,.,TRBV7-2,TRBJ2-3,TGTGCCAGCAGCTTAACCCCCCGGCAGCACAGCACAGATACGCAGTATTTT,CASSLTPRQHSTDTQYF
many,.,TRBV5-1,TRBJ2-3,TGCGCCAGCAGCTCGGAAACAGATACGCAGTATTTT,CASSSETDTQYF
many,.,TRBV7-9,TRBJ1-3,TGTGCCAGCAGCTTAGAGGGGTCGCACACCATATATTTT,CASSLEGSHTIYF
.,TRBD1,TRBV7-2,TRBJ1-4,TGTGCCAGCAGCCCCCAATGGACAGGGGGTCGGGAAAAACTGTTTTTT,CASSPQWTGGREKLFF
.,.,TRBV6-5,TRBJ1-2,TGTGCCAGCAGCAGGCCAGGGTCCAACTATGGCTACACCTTC,CASSRPGSNYGYTF
many,.,TRBV29-1,TRBJ1-1,TGCAGCGCAATAGGGGGACAACCGAACACTGAAGCTTTCTTT,CSAIGGQPNTEAFF
.,.,TRBV6-6,TRBJ2-3,TGTGCCAGCATCTGGGGGGCCAGCACAGATACGCAGTATTTT,CASIWGASTDTQYF
few,.,TRBV4-1,TRBJ2-3,TGCGCCAGCAGCCAGGTGCCCGGGGATACGCAGTATTTT,CASSQVPGDTQYF
.,TRBD2,TRBV5-1,TRBJ2-2,TGCGCCAGCAGCTTAGGACGGGGGACTAGGGCCGGGGAGCTGTTTTTT,CASSLGRGTRAGELFF
few,.,TRBV7-6,TRBJ2-7,TGTGCCAGCTCCCCCGGTGCAGGGGGGCCATACGAGCAGTACTTC,CASSPGAGGPYEQYF
.,TRBD1,TRBV7-9,TRBJ1-1,TGTGCCAGCAGCCCTGCGACAGGGACACTAACAGCTTTCTTT,CASSPATGTLTAFF
.,.,TRBV2,TRBJ2-1,TGTGCCAGCAGGGAGGACAGCCTACAAGACAATGAGCAGTTCTTC,CASREDSLQDNEQFF
few,TRBD2,TRBV6-5,TRBJ2-5,TGTGCCAGTCGGGGGCTAGCGGGTCCCGGAGCCCAGTACTTC,CASRGLAGPGAQYF
many,TRBD1,TRBV6-1,TRBJ1-5,TGTGCCAGCAGTGATGGAGAAATTCGGGACAGGGTTGTTTGGGGGGACTCTCAGCCCCAGCATTTT,CASSDGEIRDRVVWGDSQPQHF
few,.,TRBV20-1,TRBJ1-6,TGCAGTGCCCAGAATGGGAATTCACCCCTCCACTTT,CSAQNGNSPLHF
few,.,TRBV6-2/TRBV6-3,TRBJ2-5,TGTGCCAGCAGTAAATCCGGGACGGGGGAGACCCAGTACTTC,CASSKSGTGETQYF
.,TRBD1,TRBV10-2,TRBJ2-1,TGCGCCAGCAGTGGACAGGGCGATAACTCCTACAATGAGCAGTTCTTC,CASSGQGDNSYNEQFF
few,.,TRBV5-1,TRBJ1-6,TGCGCCAGCAGCTTATCGGTGCTAAATTCACCCCTCCACTTT,CASSLSVLNSPLHF
few,TRBD1,TRBV12-3/TRBV12-4,TRBJ2-3,TGTGCCAGCAGTATCCTGACAGGGGGCGGAACGCAGTATTTT,CASSILTGGGTQYF
.,TRBD1,TRBV19,TRBJ1-5,TGTGCCAGTAGTATAGCTTACCGGGACAGGGGGCGTCAGCCCCAGCATTTT,CASSIAYRDRGRQPQHF
.,.,TRBV19,TRBJ1-5,TGTGCCAGTACGGGACATGGAACCTATCAGCCCCAGCATTTT,CASTGHGTYQPQHF
.,.,TRBV20-1,TRBJ1-5,TGCAGTGCTAGAGATCAGATCTTCAATCAGCCCCAGCATTTT,CSARDQIFNQPQHF
few,.,TRBV5-1,TRBJ2-2,TGCGCCAGCAGCTTTTATGACGGGGAGCTGTTTTTT,CASSFYDGELFF
.,.,TRBV7-2,TRBJ1-5,TGTGCCAGCAGCTTAGGGGTAGGGCCCCATCAGCCCCAGCATTTT,CASSLGVGPHQPQHF
.,TRBD1,TRBV11-2,TRBJ1-4,TGTGCCAGCCACGACAGGGGAGGAGGTGAAAAACTGTTTTTT,CASHDRGGGEKLFF
.,TRBD2,TRBV20-1,TRBJ2-3,TGCAGTGCTAGAGATAGCGGGGGGAGGGATACGCAGTATTTT,CSARDSGGRDTQYF
few,TRBD2,TRBV7-9,TRBJ2-7,TGTGCCAGCAGCGAAGGCGGGGGAAGCTCCTACGAGCAGTACTTC,CASSEGGGSSYEQYF
many,.,TRBV5-1,TRBJ1-2,TGCGCCAGCAGCCCATGGGGGGGCGAACACACCTTC,CASSPWGGEHTF
.,.,TRBV3-1,TRBJ1-5,TGTGCCAGCAGTATTGGCCAGGGGAAGAGTCAGCCCCAGCATTTT,CASSIGQGKSQPQHF
.,.,TRBV30,TRBJ2-5,TGTGCCGGGTCGTTCTATGGGGCAGAGACCCAGTACTTC,CAGSFYGAETQYF